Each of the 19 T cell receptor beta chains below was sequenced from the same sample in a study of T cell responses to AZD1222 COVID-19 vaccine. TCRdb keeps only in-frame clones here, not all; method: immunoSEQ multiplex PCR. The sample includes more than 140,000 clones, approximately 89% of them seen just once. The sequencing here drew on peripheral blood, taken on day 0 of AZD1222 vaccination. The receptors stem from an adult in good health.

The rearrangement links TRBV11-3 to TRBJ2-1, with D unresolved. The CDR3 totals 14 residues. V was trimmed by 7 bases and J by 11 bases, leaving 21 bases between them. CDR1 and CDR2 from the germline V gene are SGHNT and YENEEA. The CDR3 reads CASKEQQTRDKQFF. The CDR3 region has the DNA TGTGCCAGCAAAGAACAGCAGACTCGCGATAAGCAGTTCTTC. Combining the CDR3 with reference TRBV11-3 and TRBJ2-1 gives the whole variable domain EAGVVQSPRYKIIEKKQPVAFWCNPISGHNTLYWYLQNLGQGPELLIRYENEEAVDDSQLPKDRFSAERLKGVDSTLKIQPAELGDSAVYLCASKEQQTRDKQFFGPGTRLTVL.

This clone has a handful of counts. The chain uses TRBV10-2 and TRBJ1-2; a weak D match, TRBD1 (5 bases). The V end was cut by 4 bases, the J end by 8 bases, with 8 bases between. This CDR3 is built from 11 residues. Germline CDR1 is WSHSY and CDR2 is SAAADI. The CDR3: CASSGGDGYTF. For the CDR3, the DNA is TGCGCCAGCAGTGGGGGGGACGGCTACACCTTC.

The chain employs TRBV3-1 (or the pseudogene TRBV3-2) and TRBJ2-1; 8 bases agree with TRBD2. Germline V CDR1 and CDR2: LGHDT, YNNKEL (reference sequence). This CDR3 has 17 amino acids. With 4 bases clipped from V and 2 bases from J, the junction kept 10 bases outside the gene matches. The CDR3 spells CASSPEGGGRTYNEQFF. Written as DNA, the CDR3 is TGTGCCAGCAGCCCCGAGGGAGGCGGGAGGACCTACAATGAGCAGTTCTTC.

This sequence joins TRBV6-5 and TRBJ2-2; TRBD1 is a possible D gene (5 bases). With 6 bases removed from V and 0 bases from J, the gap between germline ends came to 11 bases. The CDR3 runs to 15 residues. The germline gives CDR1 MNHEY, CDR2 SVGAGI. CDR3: CASRPDSSNTGELFF. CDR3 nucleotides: TGTGCCAGCAGGCCAGACAGCTCGAACACCGGGGAGCTGTTTTTT.

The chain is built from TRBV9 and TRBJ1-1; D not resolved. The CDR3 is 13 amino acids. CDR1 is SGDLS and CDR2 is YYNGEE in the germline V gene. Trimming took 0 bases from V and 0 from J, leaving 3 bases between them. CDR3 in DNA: TGTGCCAGCAGCGTAGATATGAACACTGAAGCTTTCTTT. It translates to CASSVDMNTEAFF.

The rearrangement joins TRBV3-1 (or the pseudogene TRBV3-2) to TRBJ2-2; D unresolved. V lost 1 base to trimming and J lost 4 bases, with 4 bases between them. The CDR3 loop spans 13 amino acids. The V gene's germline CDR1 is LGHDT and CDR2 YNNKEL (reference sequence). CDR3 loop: CASSQGSTGELFF. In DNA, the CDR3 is TGTGCCAGCAGCCAAGGGAGCACCGGGGAGCTGTTTTTT.

As DNA, the CDR3 is TGTGCCAGCAGCAGGGGACCGCTGAACACTGAAGCTTTCTTT. Translation gives CASSRGPLNTEAFF. The chain recombines TRBV11-3 with TRBJ1-1; D possibly corresponds to TRBD1 (5 bases). The V end lost 5 bases, the J end lost 0 bases, and 10 bases lay between the germline ends. Germline CDR1 reads SGHNT; CDR2 reads YENEEA. The CDR3 totals 14 residues.

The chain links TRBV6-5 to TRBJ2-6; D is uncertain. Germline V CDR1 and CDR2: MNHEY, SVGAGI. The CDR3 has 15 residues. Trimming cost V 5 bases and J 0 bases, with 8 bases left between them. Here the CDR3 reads CASSTPLSGANVLTF. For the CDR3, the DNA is TGTGCCAGCAGTACCCCCCTCTCTGGGGCCAACGTCCTGACTTTC.

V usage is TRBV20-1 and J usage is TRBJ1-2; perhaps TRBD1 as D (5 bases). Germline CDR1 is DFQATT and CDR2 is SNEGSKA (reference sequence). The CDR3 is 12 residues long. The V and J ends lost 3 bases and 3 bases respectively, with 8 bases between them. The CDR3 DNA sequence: TGCAGTGCTAGTGCGGGGGACTATGGCTACACCTTC. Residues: CSASAGDYGYTF.

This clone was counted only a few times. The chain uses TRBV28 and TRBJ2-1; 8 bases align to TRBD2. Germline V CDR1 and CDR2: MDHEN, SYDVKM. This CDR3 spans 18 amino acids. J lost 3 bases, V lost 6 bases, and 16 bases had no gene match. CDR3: CASRFASSQLAVYNEQFF. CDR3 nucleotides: TGTGCCAGCAGGTTCGCCTCCTCGCAACTAGCGGTCTACAATGAGCAGTTCTTC.

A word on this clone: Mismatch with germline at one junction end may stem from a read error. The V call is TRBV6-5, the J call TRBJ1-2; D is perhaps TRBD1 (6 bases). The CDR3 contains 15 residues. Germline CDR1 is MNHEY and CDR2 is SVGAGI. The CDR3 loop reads CASTYLGGGPYGYTF. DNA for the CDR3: TGTGCCAGCACTTACTTAGGGGGTGGGCCCTATGGCTACACCTTC.

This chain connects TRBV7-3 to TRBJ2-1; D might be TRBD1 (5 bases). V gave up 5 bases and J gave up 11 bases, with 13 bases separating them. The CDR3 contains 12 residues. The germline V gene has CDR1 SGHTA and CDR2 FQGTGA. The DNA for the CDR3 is TGTGCCAGCAGCCTTGATAGGGGTCAGCAGTTCTTC. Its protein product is CASSLDRGQQFF.

The CDR3 region has the DNA TGTGCCAGCAGCCAAGATCAAGGACAGGGTAGGGGTGAGCAGTTCTTC. Protein sequence: CASSQDQGQGRGEQFF. This chain connects TRBV4-2 to TRBJ2-1, with 8 nucleotides matching TRBD1. CDR3 length: 16 residues. After removal of 0 bases from V and 9 bases from J, the junction contained 10 bases not matched to a gene. Germline CDR1 is LGHNA and CDR2 is YNFKEQ.

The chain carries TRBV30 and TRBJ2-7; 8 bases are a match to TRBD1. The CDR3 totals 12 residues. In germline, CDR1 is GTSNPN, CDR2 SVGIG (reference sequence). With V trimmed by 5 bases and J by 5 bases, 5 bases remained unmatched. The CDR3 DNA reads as TGTGCCTGGGACAGGGGAAAGAACGAGCAGTACTTC. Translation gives CAWDRGKNEQYF.

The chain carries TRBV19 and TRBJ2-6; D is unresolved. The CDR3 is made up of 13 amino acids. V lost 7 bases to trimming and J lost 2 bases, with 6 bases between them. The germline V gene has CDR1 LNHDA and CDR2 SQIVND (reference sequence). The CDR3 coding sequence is TGTGCCAGTATGGGGACTGGGGCCAACGTCCTGACTTTC. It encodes CASMGTGANVLTF.

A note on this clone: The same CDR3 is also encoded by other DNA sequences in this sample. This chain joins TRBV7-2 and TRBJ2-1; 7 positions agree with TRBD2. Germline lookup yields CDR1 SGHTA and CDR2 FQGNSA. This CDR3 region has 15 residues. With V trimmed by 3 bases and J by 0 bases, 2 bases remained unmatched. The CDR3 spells CASSFGRSSYNEQFF. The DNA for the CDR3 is TGTGCCAGCAGCTTCGGGAGGAGCTCCTACAATGAGCAGTTCTTC.

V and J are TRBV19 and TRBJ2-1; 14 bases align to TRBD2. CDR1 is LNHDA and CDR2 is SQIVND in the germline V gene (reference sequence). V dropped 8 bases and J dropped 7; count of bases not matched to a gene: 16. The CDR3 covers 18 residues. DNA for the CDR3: TGTGCCAGTGTACCGGGACTAGCGGGAGTAAGTGGTCGGAATGAGCAGTTCTTC. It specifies CASVPGLAGVSGRNEQFF.

Here the CDR3 reads CASRPGPDNTEAFF. The CDR3, as DNA: TGTGCCAGCAGGCCGGGACCGGACAACACTGAAGCTTTCTTT. The gene calls are TRBV28 and TRBJ1-1; D is perhaps TRBD1 (5 bases). CDR3 size: 14 residues. Between the trimmed V and J ends, which lost 6 bases and 2 bases, there was a span of 13 bases. Germline-derived CDR1 and CDR2 are MDHEN and SYDVKM.

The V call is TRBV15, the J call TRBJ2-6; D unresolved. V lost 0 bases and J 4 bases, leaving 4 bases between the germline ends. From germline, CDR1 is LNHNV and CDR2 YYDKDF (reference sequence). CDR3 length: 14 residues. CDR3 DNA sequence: TGTGCCACCAGCAGAGAGGACGGGGCCAACGTCCTGACTTTC. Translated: CATSREDGANVLTF.